Included here is one TCR beta chain sequence, with context. Its matching antigen is unknown. PCR was performed using 60 Vbeta and 13 Jbeta primers. TCRdb's table, derived via immunoSEQ multiplex PCR, lists solely in-frame clones and lacks some. The sample yields approximately 110,000 clones, about two thirds seen once. The data were obtained in a study of cytomegalovirus exposure and HLA in healthy donors. In germline, CDR1 is MDHEN, CDR2 SYDVKM. V was pared by 6 bases and J by 5 bases, with 15 bases of the junction left unmatched. The CDR3 runs to 18 residues. General observations from the study: The study recorded over 150 TCR beta chains that were cytomegalovirus-associated.

The chain combines TRBV28 with TRBJ2-2, with TRBD2 matching 10 bases. Source material: PBMCs. The receptor's source is a man aged 55 to 70 in good health and CMV-seropositive. The DNA for the CDR3 is TGTGCCAGCAGCTATCAACGAGCGGGGGGGACTGATACCGGGGAGCTGTTTTTT. This translates into CASSYQRAGGTDTGELFF.